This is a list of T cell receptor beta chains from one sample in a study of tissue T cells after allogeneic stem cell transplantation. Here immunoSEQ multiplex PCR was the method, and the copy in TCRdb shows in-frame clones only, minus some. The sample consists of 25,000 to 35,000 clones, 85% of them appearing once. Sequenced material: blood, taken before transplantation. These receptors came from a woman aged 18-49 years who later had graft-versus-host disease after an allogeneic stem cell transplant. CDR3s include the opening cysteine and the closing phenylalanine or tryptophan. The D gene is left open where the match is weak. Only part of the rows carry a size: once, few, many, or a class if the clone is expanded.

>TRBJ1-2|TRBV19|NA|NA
TGTGCCAGTTGGGATCTGAACTATGGCTACACCTTC
CASWDLNYGYTF
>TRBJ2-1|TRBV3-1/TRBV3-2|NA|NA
TGTGCCAGCAGCCAAAGCGATGAGCAGTTCTTC
CASSQSDEQFF
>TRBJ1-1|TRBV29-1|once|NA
TGCAGCGTTGAAGTCTCCGCCCGAGCTTTCTTT
CSVEVSARAFF
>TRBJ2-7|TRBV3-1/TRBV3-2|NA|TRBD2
TGTGCCAGCAGCCAGATGACTAGCTTGGTATACGAGCAGTACTTC
CASSQMTSLVYEQYF
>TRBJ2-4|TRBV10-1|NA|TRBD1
TGCGCCAGCAGTCCCGGGACAGGGGAAAACATTCAGTACTTC
CASSPGTGENIQYF
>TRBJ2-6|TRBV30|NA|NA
TGTGCCTGGAGTGTACCGGGTGCAGTTCCCATCTCTGGGGCCAACGTCCTGACTTTC
CAWSVPGAVPISGANVLTF
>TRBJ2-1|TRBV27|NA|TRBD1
TGTGCCAGCAGTTTAGACAGGGTTTACAATGAGCAGTTCTTC
CASSLDRVYNEQFF
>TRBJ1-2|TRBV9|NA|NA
TGTGCCAGCAGCGCGGACAACTCAATGAACTATGGCTACACCTTC
CASSADNSMNYGYTF
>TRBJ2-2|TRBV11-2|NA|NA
TGTGCCAGCAGCTTAGTTCCGGCGGGTCCGAACACCGGGGAGCTGTTTTTT
CASSLVPAGPNTGELFF
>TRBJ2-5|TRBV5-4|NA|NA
TGTGCCAGCAGCGATGGCGGGACCCAAGAGACCCAGTACTTC
CASSDGGTQETQYF
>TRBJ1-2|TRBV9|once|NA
TGTGCCAGCAGGCCCGAGGGAACTAACTATGGCTACACCTTC
CASRPEGTNYGYTF
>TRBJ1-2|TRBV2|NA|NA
TGTGCCAGGGCGGGTTCCGTTTCATATACCTTC
CARAGSVSYTF
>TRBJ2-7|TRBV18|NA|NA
TGTGCCAGCTCAACGAACAGAAACCCGAGCTCCTACGAGCAGTACTTC
CASSTNRNPSSYEQYF
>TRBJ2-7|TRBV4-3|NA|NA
TGCGCCAGCAGCCAAGCAGGGGGGACCTACGAGCAGTACTTC
CASSQAGGTYEQYF
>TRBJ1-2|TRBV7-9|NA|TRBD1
TGTGCCAGCAGCACCTGGACAGGATCGAGTGCGGGCTACACCTTC
CASSTWTGSSAGYTF
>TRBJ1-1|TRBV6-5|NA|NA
TGTGCCAGCAGTTATCGACAGGCTTTCACTGAAGCTTTCTTT
CASSYRQAFTEAFF
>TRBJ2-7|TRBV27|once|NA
TGTGCCAGCTCAACCGGGACACTAGATCCCTACGAGCAGTACTTC
CASSTGTLDPYEQYF
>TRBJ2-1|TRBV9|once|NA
TGTGCCAGCAGCGTAGGGGGGGCGTCCTACAATGAGCAGTTCTTC
CASSVGGASYNEQFF
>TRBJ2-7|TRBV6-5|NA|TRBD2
TGTGCCAGCAGCCGGGACTACTACGAGCAGTACTTC
CASSRDYYEQYF
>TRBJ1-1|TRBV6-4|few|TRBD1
TGTGCCAGCGGGCGGAACAGGGGGGAAATGAACACTGAAGCTTTCTTT
CASGRNRGEMNTEAFF
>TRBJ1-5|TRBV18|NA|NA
TGTGCCAGCTCCCCAGAGAATCAGCCCCAGCATTTT
CASSPENQPQHF
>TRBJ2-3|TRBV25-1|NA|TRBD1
TGTGCCAGCAGTGCCCGCGGGACAGGAGAAGGCACAGATACGCAGTATTTT
CASSARGTGEGTDTQYF
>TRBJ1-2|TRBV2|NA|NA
TGTGCCAGCAGTGAAAGGGGCGCCTATGGCTACACCTTC
CASSERGAYGYTF
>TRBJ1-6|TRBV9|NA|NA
TGTGCCAGCAGCCCCCAGGACAGATATAATTCACCCCTCCACTTT
CASSPQDRYNSPLHF
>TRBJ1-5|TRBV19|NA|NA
TGTGCCGGCGGGAGAGGAAATCAGCCCCAGCATTTT
CAGGRGNQPQHF
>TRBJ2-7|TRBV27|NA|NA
TGTGCCAGCGGTCCACAGGGTACCGAGCAGTACTTC
CASGPQGTEQYF
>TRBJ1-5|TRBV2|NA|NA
TGTGCCAGCAGTGAAAATCTAAGTTCGGGTCAGCCCCAGCATTTT
CASSENLSSGQPQHF
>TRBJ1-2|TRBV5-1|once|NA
TGCGCCAGCAGCTACTTGGAGGAGGGGGGCGGCTACACCTTC
CASSYLEEGGGYTF
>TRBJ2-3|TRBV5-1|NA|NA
TGCGCCAGCAGCTTGGACAGGCCCGGCACAGATACGCAGTATTTT
CASSLDRPGTDTQYF
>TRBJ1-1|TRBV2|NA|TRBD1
TGTGCCGCCAGGGGGCGGAGAGACACTGAAGCTTTCTTT
CAARGRRDTEAFF
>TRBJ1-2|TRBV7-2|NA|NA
TGTGCCAGCAGCTTAGATGGCTATGGCTACACCTTC
CASSLDGYGYTF
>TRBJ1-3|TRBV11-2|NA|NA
TGTGCCAGCAGCCCCCTTAGCTACCGAGGAAACACCATATATTTT
CASSPLSYRGNTIYF
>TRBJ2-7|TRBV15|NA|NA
TGTGCCACTCGTTCGGCAAGCTCCTACGAGCAGTACTTC
CATRSASSYEQYF
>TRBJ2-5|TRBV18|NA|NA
TGTGCCAGCTCGCGTCAAGAGACCCAGTACTTC
CASSRQETQYF
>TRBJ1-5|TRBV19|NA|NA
TGTGCCAGTAGTATAATCGGGCCCGGGACACAAGGAGGGGACTATAGCAATCAGCCCCAGCATTTT
CASSIIGPGTQGGDYSNQPQHF
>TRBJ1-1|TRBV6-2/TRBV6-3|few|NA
TGTGCCAGCAGTGCCCGGGACAACACTGAAGCTTTCTTT
CASSARDNTEAFF
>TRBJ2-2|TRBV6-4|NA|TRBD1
TGTGCCACCGGGACAGGGAACACCGGGGAGCTGTTTTTT
CATGTGNTGELFF
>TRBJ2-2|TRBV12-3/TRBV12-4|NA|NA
TGTGCCAGCAGTTATGGAACCGGGGAGCTGTTTTTT
CASSYGTGELFF
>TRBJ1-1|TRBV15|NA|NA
TGTGCCACCAGCAGCCCCAGTAACACTGAAGCTTTCTTT
CATSSPSNTEAFF
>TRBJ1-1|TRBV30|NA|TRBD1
TGTGCCTGGTTGACAGGGGGAACTGAAGCTTTCTTT
CAWLTGGTEAFF
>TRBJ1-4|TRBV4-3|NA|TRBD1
TGCGCCAGCAGCCCGCAGACAGGGTTTGGGGAAAAACTGTTTTTT
CASSPQTGFGEKLFF
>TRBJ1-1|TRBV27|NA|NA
TGTGCCAGCAGACACAAGATGAACACTGAAGCTTTCTTT
CASRHKMNTEAFF
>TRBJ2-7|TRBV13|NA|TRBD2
TGTGCCAGCAGCCCTCCACTAGCGGGAGAATACGAGCAGTACTTC
CASSPPLAGEYEQYF
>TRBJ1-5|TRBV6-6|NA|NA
TGTGCCAGCAGTTCAGATAAAGGTCAGCCCCAGCATTTT
CASSSDKGQPQHF
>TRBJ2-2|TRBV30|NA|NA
TGTGCCTGGAGTTTAGGTACCGGGGAGCTGTTTTTT
CAWSLGTGELFF
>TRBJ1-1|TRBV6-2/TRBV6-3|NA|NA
TGTGCCAGCAGTTACTCGGTGAACACTGAAGCTTTCTTT
CASSYSVNTEAFF
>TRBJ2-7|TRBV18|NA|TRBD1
TGTGCCAGCTCACGCTCCCCGGGACAGGGTTTCTACGAGCAGTACTTC
CASSRSPGQGFYEQYF
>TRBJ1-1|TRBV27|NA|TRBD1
TGTGCCAGCAGTACGCCGACAGGGGGCTTAGCTTTCTTT
CASSTPTGGLAFF
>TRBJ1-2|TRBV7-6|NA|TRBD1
TGTGCCAGCAGCAACCGGACAGGGTCGGGCTATGGCTACACCTTC
CASSNRTGSGYGYTF